The 4 T cell receptor beta chains listed next were all sequenced from one sample in a study of OX40 agonist ivuxolimab in advanced cancers. Receptors were amplified or captured by the immunoSEQ multiplex PCR assay. Drawn from immuneACCESS, this table holds only the in-frame rearrangements with V and J called that TCRdb kept. Clones are partly lost; checked studies trace under half to an unresolved V gene and leave the rest unexplained. This sample comprises about 80,000 clones, about 88% of them detected only once. The top ten hold around 6.6% of the sample. The source material was CD4+ or CD8+ T cells sorted from blood, sampled in a trial of the OX40 agonist ivuxolimab. Receptors were obtained from an adult with an advanced solid tumor such as melanoma, head and neck, liver or kidney cancer.

The V and J genes are TRBV5-1 and TRBJ1-1, with 7 bases matching TRBD1. The CDR3 consists of 16 residues. Germline-derived CDR1 and CDR2 are SGHRS and YFSETQ. V shed 1 base and J 6 bases; nucleotides not matched to a gene: 12. The CDR3 bases are TGCGCCAGCAGCTTGAGGCTCGGGACAGCAAACTCTGAAGCTTTCTTT. Amino acids: CASSLRLGTANSEAFF.

A single count supports this clone. The chain joins TRBV28 to TRBJ2-7, with TRBD1 matching 7 bases. CDR3 length: 15 amino acids. Germline CDR1 is MDHEN and CDR2 is SYDVKM. V gave up 2 bases and J gave up 0 bases; unmatched junction bases: 4. CDR3 sequence: CASSLNGDSSYEQYF. DNA for the CDR3: TGTGCCAGCAGTTTAAACGGGGACAGCTCCTACGAGCAGTACTTC.

This clone turned up a few times. The same CDR3 is also encoded by other DNA sequences in this sample. The genes are TRBV30 and TRBJ2-7; no clear D gene. The V gene's germline CDR1 is GTSNPN and CDR2 SVGIG (reference sequence). V lost 1 base, J lost 3 bases, and 7 bases lay in between. The CDR3 totals 12 residues. The DNA for the CDR3 is TGTGCCTGGAGTGAGGGTCTCTACGAGCAGTACTTC. As protein: CAWSEGLYEQYF.

The V and J genes are TRBV29-1 and TRBJ1-2, with 10 bases aligning to TRBD1. With V trimmed by 6 bases and J by 4 bases, 5 bases remained unmatched. The CDR3 is 13 residues long. The V gene's germline CDR1 is SQVTM and CDR2 ANQGSEA. CDR3 in DNA: TGCAGCGTCGGGACAGGGGAAACCTATGGCTACACCTTC. Protein sequence: CSVGTGETYGYTF.